The 10 T cell receptor beta chains in this list originate from one sample, sequenced in a study of T cells in Graves' hyperthyroidism and ophthalmopathy. RNA transcripts were the template for amplifying TCR beta CDR3 regions. An initial round of RT-PCR targeting the TCR CDR3 relied on the HTBI primer set. MiXCR was run by TCRdb on the multiplex PCR reads, yielding one entry per CDR3 protein. The sample has 500,000 to 800,000 distinct CDR3 sequences; around 15% are singletons. Sequenced input: blood. Source of these receptors: a woman aged 50 to 60 with Graves' ophthalmopathy.

The chain employs TRBV5-1 and TRBJ2-1, with 16 bases fitting TRBD2. The CDR3 has 17 residues. Germline values: CDR1 SGHRS, CDR2 YFSETQ. V trimming: 2 bases; J trimming: 7 bases; junction bases outside the gene matches: 6. The CDR3 loop is CASSFPGLAGGENEQFF. The CDR3 coding sequence is TGCGCCAGCAGCTTCCCGGGACTAGCGGGAGGGGAAAATGAGCAGTTCTTC.

This clonotype has at least ten counts. The chain is built from TRBV7-8 and TRBJ2-1; D could derive from TRBD1 or TRBD2 (6 bases each). Trimming stripped 7 bases from V and 9 bases from J, with 19 bases between. The germline V gene has CDR1 SGHVS and CDR2 FQNEAQ. The CDR3 runs to 14 residues. CDR3 bases: TGTGCCAGCACCCCCGGGGGCAGCGAAGGTGAGCAGTTCTTC. Protein product: CASTPGGSEGEQFF.

This clonotype was recorded at least ten times. The chain has TRBV18 and TRBJ1-2; D not certain. This CDR3 has 15 residues. Per germline, CDR1 KGHSH and CDR2 LQKENI. V was pared by 2 bases and J by 0 bases, with 10 bases between. In DNA form, the CDR3 reads TGTGCCAGCTCACCATCTGGACCCTCTAACTATGGCTACACCTTC. This codes for CASSPSGPSNYGYTF.

CDR3 DNA: TGCGCCAGCAGCCAAGATAGGGGTCCCGGCCAGCCCCAGCATTTT. Its protein is CASSQDRGPGQPQHF. The J gene is TRBJ1-5, the V gene TRBV4-1, with D perhaps matching TRBD1 (5 bases). Trimming took off 0 bases at V and 7 bases at J, with 13 bases between the two ends. This CDR3 is built from 15 residues. Germline V CDR1 and CDR2: MGHRA, YSYEKL.

This clonotype has ten or more counts. V is TRBV19 and J is TRBJ2-3; the match to TRBD1 covers 7 bases. The CDR3 is 14 residues long. Germline V CDR1 and CDR2: LNHDA, SQIVND (reference sequence). V lost 7 bases, J lost 8 bases, and 12 bases stayed unmatched. CDR3 in amino acids: CASTSDRDYGTQYF. The CDR3 DNA reads TGTGCCAGTACCTCTGACAGGGATTATGGTACGCAGTATTTT.

This clonotype occurred many times. The chain carries TRBV11-3 and TRBJ1-1, with D unclear. The CDR3 runs 13 residues. V lost 8 bases to trimming and J lost 3 bases, with 13 bases between them. CDR1 and CDR2 (germline): SGHNT, YENEEA. CDR3 in amino acids: CASGLRRDTEAFF. The CDR3 nucleotides read TGTGCCAGCGGCCTAAGACGGGACACTGAAGCTTTCTTT.

This clonotype has ten or more counts. The chain links TRBV7-2 to TRBJ1-1, with D unclear. The CDR3 runs 14 residues. With 1 base removed from V and 0 bases from J, the gap between germline ends came to 6 bases. Germline V CDR1 and CDR2: SGHTA, FQGNSA. The CDR3 region is CASSLDDVNTEAFF. The CDR3 DNA reads as TGTGCCAGCAGCTTAGATGATGTGAACACTGAAGCTTTCTTT.

This clonotype appeared many times. V is TRBV20-1 and J is TRBJ2-7, with D unresolved. CDR1 DFQATT and CDR2 SNEGSKA come from the germline V gene (reference sequence). The CDR3 spans 13 residues. V was cut by 1 base and J by 6 bases, with 13 bases left in between. Here the CDR3 reads CSARAGPTSEQYF. In nucleotides, the CDR3 is TGCAGTGCTAGAGCCGGGCCCACTTCCGAGCAGTACTTC.

This clonotype was recorded a few times. This sequence joins TRBV4-2 and TRBJ2-2; TRBD2 agrees at 7 bases. With V trimmed by 2 bases and J by 4 bases, 7 bases remained unmatched. The CDR3 loop spans 16 amino acids. Germline loops: CDR1 LGHNA, CDR2 YNFKEQ. CDR3 protein: CASSQNPGTTTGELFF. For the CDR3, the DNA is TGTGCCAGCAGCCAAAATCCCGGGACTACCACCGGGGAGCTGTTTTTT.

The chain's CDR3 is CASNPRRSYEQYF. The CDR3 region has the DNA TGTGCCAGCAACCCCAGGAGGTCCTACGAGCAGTACTTC. This chain connects TRBV7-9 to TRBJ2-7; weak D call: TRBD2 (5 bases). The CDR3 sequence is 13 residues long. V lost 7 bases, J lost 1 base, and 11 bases lay in between. CDR1 and CDR2 from the germline V gene are SEHNR and FQNEAQ (reference sequence).